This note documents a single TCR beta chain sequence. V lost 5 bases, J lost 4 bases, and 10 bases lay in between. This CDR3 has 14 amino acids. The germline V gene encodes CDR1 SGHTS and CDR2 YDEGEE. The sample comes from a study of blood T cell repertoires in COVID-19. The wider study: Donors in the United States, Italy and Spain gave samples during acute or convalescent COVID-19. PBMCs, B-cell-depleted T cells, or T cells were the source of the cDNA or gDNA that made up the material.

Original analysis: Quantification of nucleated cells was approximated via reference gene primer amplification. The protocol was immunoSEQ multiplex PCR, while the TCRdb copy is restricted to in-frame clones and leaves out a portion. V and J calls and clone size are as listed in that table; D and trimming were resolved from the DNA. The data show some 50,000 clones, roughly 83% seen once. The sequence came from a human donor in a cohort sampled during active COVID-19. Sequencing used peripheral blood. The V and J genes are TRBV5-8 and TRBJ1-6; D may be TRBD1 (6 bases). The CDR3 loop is CASRRQVYNSPLHF. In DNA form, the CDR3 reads TGTGCCAGCAGACGACAGGTTTATAATTCACCCCTCCACTTT.